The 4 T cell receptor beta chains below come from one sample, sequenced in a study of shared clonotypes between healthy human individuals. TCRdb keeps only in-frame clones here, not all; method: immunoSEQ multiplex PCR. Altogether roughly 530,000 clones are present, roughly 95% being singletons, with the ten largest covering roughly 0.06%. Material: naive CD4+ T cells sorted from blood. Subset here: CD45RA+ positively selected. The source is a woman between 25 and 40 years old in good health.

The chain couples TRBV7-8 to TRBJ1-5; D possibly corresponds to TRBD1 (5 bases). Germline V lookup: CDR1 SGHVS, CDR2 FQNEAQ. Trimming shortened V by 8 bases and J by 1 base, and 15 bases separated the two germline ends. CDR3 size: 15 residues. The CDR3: CASGLGGGSNQPQHF. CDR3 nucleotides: TGTGCCAGCGGGCTGGGGGGAGGAAGCAATCAGCCCCAGCATTTT.

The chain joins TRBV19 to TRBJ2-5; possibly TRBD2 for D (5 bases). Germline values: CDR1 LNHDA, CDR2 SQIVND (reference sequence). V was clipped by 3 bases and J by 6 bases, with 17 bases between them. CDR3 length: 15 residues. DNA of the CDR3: TGTGCCAGTAGTATCCTCAAAGCGGCTGATCAGACCCAGTACTTC. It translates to CASSILKAADQTQYF. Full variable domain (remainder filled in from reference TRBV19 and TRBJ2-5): DGGITQSPKYLFRKEGQNVTLSCEQNLNHDAMYWYRQDPGQGLRLIYYSQIVNDFQKGDIAEGYSVSREKKESFPLTVTSAQKNPTAFYLCASSILKAADQTQYFGPGTRLLVL.

CDR3 region: CASSPDRETLTDTQYF. DNA for the CDR3: TGCGCCAGCAGCCCGGACAGGGAAACTCTCACAGATACGCAGTATTTT. J is TRBJ2-3 and V is TRBV5-1; TRBD1 matches at 8 bases. The CDR3 loop spans 16 amino acids. V lost 4 bases, J lost 2 bases, and 9 bases stayed unmatched. Germline V gene data show CDR1 as SGHRS and CDR2 as YFSETQ.

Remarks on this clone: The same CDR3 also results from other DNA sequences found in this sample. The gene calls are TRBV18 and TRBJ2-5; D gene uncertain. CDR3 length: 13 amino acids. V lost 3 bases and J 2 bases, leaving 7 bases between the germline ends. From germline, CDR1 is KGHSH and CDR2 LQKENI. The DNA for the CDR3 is TGTGCCAGCTCACCGCTTAGACAAGAGACCCAGTACTTC. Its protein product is CASSPLRQETQYF.